This T cell receptor (beta chain) was sequenced during a study of T cell responses to AZD1222 COVID-19 vaccine. Study outcomes and limitations: Nearly half of unique spike-specific TCRs reportedly avoided B.1.351 and B.1.1.7 mutated regions. No day 14 peak samples; only post-peak repertoires were characterized.

Assay used: immunoSEQ multiplex PCR; TCRdb lists only in-frame clones, some missing. The profile shows 200,000 or so clones, over 80% of them singletons. The table lists this clone with many counts. Its antigen is currently unknown. CDR1 is GTSNPN, CDR2 SVGIG, per germline (reference sequence). The CDR3 totals 15 residues. The ends were cut back, 0 bases at V and 3 bases at J, with 11 bases in the middle. The specimen was peripheral blood, collected on day 0 of MenACWY control vaccination. The gene calls are TRBV30 and TRBJ2-2; D is possibly TRBD2 (6 bases). The sequence was obtained from an adult in good health. The CDR3 protein is CAWSVGERDTGELFF. CDR3 DNA: TGTGCCTGGAGTGTGGGGGAGCGGGACACCGGGGAGCTGTTTTTT.